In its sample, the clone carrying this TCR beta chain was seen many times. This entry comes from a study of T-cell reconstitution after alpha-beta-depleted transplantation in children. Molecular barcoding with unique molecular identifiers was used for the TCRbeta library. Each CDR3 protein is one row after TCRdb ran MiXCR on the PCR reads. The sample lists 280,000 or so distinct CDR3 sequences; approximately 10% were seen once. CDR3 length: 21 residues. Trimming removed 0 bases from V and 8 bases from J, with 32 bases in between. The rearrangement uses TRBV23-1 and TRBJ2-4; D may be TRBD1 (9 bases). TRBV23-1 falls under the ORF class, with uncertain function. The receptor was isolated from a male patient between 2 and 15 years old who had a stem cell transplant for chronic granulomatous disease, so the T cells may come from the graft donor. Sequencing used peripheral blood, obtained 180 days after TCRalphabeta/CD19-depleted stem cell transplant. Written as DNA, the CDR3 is TGCGCCAGCAGTCAATCCCCGGACAGGGGTCTAGCGGGTACATTGAGGGACATTCAGTACTTC. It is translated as CASSQSPDRGLAGTLRDIQYF.